Listed below are T cell receptor beta chains from one sample, sequenced in a study of molecular identifiers for immune sequencing clone quantification. TCRdb processed the PCR reads anew with MiXCR; each CDR3 protein has one entry. The table has about 100,000 distinct CDR3 sequences, 30% to 45% seen once; the top ten hold 9% to 10%. The specimen was naive CD8+ T cells from blood, with Jurkat cell RNA spiked in. Receptor source: a human donor in good health. Some libraries in this study had Jurkat cell RNA spiked in. Both conserved end residues are part of each CDR3. D genes are given only for firm matches. Expanded clones are given a class, and other clones once, few, many or no size at all.

V	D	J	size	DNA	CDR3
TRBV19	NA	TRBJ2-2	NA	TGTGCCAGTAGTATAGATCCGTGGGTTAGAGACACCGGGGAGCTGGTTTTT	CASSIDPWVRDTGELVF
TRBV11-2	NA	TRBJ2-7	NA	TGTGCCAGCAGCTTACGACAGAGCCGCTACGAGCAGTACTTC	CASSLRQSRYEQYF
TRBV11-2	NA	TRBJ2-7	many	TGTGCCAGCAGCTCCGGCAAGCCTACCCTGTACTTC	CASSSGKPTLYF
TRBV4-3	TRBD2	TRBJ2-7	NA	TGCGCCAGCAGCCAAGATACCGGGACTAGATCTCACGAGCAGTACTTC	CASSQDTGTRSHEQYF
TRBV7-8	TRBD1	TRBJ2-7	few	TGTGCCAGCAGCTGGGGACAGGCCTTCTACGAGCAGTACTTC	CASSWGQAFYEQYF
TRBV28	NA	TRBJ2-7	many	TGTGCCAGCAGCTCTCGGGGTTTGGAGCAGTACTTC	CASSSRGLEQYF
TRBV6-2/TRBV6-3	NA	TRBJ2-1	NA	TGTGCCAGCAGTTACTGGGACAATGAGCAGTTCTTC	CASSYWDNEQFF
TRBV4-3	TRBD2	TRBJ2-7	NA	TGCGCCAGCAGCCTACTCCGAGATAGCGGGTACGAGCAGTACTTC	CASSLLRDSGYEQYF
TRBV7-2	NA	TRBJ2-7	NA	TGTGCCAGCAGCCCCCCCACTAGTCCCCCCGACGAGCAGGACTTC	CASSPPTSPPDEQDF
TRBV27	NA	TRBJ2-2	NA	TGTGCCAGCAGGCTAGGGGCGAACACCGGGGAGCTGTTTTTT	CASRLGANTGELFF
TRBV9	TRBD1	TRBJ2-3	few	TGTGCCAGCAGTGGGACAGGGTTAACAGATACGCAGTATTTT	CASSGTGLTDTQYF
TRBV28	TRBD2	TRBJ2-5	NA	TGTGCCAGCAGGCTAGCGGGAGCAGAGACCCAGTACTTC	CASRLAGAETQYF
TRBV11-2	NA	TRBJ2-7	few	TGTGCCAGCAGCTTGGGCAGGGGATCCCACGAGCAGTACTTC	CASSLGRGSHEQYF
TRBV29-1	TRBD1	TRBJ2-7	many	TGCAGCGTTGTTCCGGACAGGGTCTACGAGCAGTACTTC	CSVVPDRVYEQYF
TRBV27	TRBD2	TRBJ2-1	NA	TGTGCCAGCAGTCTAGCGGGAGGGCCGAGGAATGAGCAGTTCTTC	CASSLAGGPRNEQFF
TRBV14	NA	TRBJ2-7	NA	TGTGCCAGCAGCATTTTTACATACGAGCAGTACTTC	CASSIFTYEQYF
TRBV27	NA	TRBJ1-1	NA	TGTGCCAGCGGATCCAATAATAAGGGCGCTGAAGCTTTCTTT	CASGSNNKGAEAFF